This entry lists 20 T cell receptor beta chains sequenced from one sample in a study of shared clonotypes between healthy human individuals. Sequencing used immunoSEQ multiplex PCR; TCRdb keeps in-frame clones, though not all of them. The sample records about 380,000 clones, 96% being singletons. What was sequenced was memory CD8+ T cells sorted from blood. Subset indicated: CD45RO+ cells pooled with CCR7-negative TemRA cells. These receptors came from a man in his thirties or forties in good health.

The chain joins TRBV6-6 to TRBJ1-2, with 9 bases matching TRBD1. The CDR3 contains 14 residues. The J segment lost 4 bases and the V segment lost 6 bases, leaving 6 bases of the junction unmatched. The V gene's germline CDR1 is MNHNY and CDR2 SVGAGI (reference sequence). CDR3 in amino acids: CASRRTGGRYGYTF. Written as DNA, the CDR3 is TGTGCCAGCAGGCGTACAGGGGGCCGCTATGGCTACACCTTC.

This rearrangement joins TRBV5-6 to TRBJ2-1, with D possibly TRBD2 on 5 matching bases. V shed 0 bases and J shed 4 bases, with 14 bases lying between them. This CDR3 contains 16 residues. The germline CDR1 and CDR2 sequences are SGHDT and YYEEEE. CDR3 bases: TGTGCCAGCAGCTTGGCCCCGACTACTCCTTACAATGAGCAGTTCTTC. This sequence encodes CASSLAPTTPYNEQFF.

This chain connects TRBV10-3 to TRBJ2-1; D remains unclear. The V end lost 4 bases, the J end lost 1 base, and 11 bases lay between the germline ends. The CDR3 loop spans 15 amino acids. CDR1 is ENHRY and CDR2 is SYGVKD in the germline V gene. DNA for the CDR3: TGTGCCATCAGTGGGCGCCAGAGTTCCTACAATGAGCAGTTCTTC. It translates to CAISGRQSSYNEQFF.

The rearrangement joins TRBV28 to TRBJ2-7, with D perhaps TRBD2 (6 bases). Germline V gene data show CDR1 as MDHEN and CDR2 as SYDVKM. V was shortened by 2 bases and J by 3 bases, with 11 bases between the two germline ends. This CDR3 region has 14 residues. For the CDR3, the DNA is TGTGCCAGCAGTTTACCCGGGAGCGTCTACGAGCAGTACTTC. It yields the protein CASSLPGSVYEQYF.

The chain recombines TRBV18 with TRBJ1-1; D not resolved. This CDR3 region has 14 residues. Trimming pared 2 bases from V and 5 bases from J, leaving 12 bases between. Germline CDR1 KGHSH, CDR2 LQKENI. In DNA form, the CDR3 reads TGTGCCAGCTCACCAAGGGCGGGCGATACTGAAGCTTTCTTT. Amino acids: CASSPRAGDTEAFF.

This sequence joins TRBV30 and TRBJ2-2; a weak D match, TRBD1 (6 bases). This CDR3 has 15 amino acids. Germline V gene sequence: CDR1 GTSNPN, CDR2 SVGIG (reference sequence). Trimming removed 0 bases at V and 1 base at J, with 9 bases between. The CDR3 region has the DNA TGTGCCTGGAGTGTCCTCAGGGGGAACACCGGGGAGCTGTTTTTT. Its protein product is CAWSVLRGNTGELFF.

This clone was picked up one time. This chain joins TRBV6-1 and TRBJ2-2; D remains ambiguous. Germline CDR1 is MNHNS and CDR2 is SASEGT. V gave up 8 bases and J gave up 6 bases, with 10 bases separating them. CDR3 length: 12 amino acids. The CDR3 loop reads CASFTYPGELFF. DNA for the CDR3: TGTGCCAGCTTTACATATCCCGGGGAGCTGTTTTTT.

This chain connects TRBV28 to TRBJ1-4; the match to TRBD1 covers 8 bases. Per germline, CDR1 MDHEN and CDR2 SYDVKM. Losses at the gene ends were 2 bases for V and 8 bases for J; bases not matched to a gene: 1. This CDR3 contains 13 residues. CDR3: CASSLQGAEKLFF. The CDR3 DNA follows: TGTGCCAGCAGTTTACAGGGGGCGGAAAAACTGTTTTTT.

The chain recombines TRBV10-1 with TRBJ1-5, with a possible D match to TRBD1 (6 bases). The germline V gene encodes CDR1 WNHNN and CDR2 SYGVQD (reference sequence). Trimming took off 6 bases at V and 4 bases at J, with 19 bases between the two ends. The CDR3 covers 16 residues. CDR3 DNA: TGCGCCAGCAGCTATGATACAGGGCCCCTAAATCAGCCCCAGCATTTT. Translating gives CASSYDTGPLNQPQHF.

The chain employs TRBV28 and TRBJ1-1; no clear D gene. Looked up from germline, CDR1 is MDHEN and CDR2 is SYDVKM. The CDR3 has 14 residues. The ends were cut back, 6 bases at V and 1 base at J, with 12 bases in the middle. The DNA of the CDR3 is TGTGCCAGCAGCCCTTATGACCCGAACACTGAAGCTTTCTTT. This gives the protein CASSPYDPNTEAFF.

A word on this clone: The junction does not match germline at one end; this may be a read error. This chain links TRBV5-1 with TRBJ2-1; D perhaps matches TRBD2 (7 bases). Germline V gives CDR1 SGHRS, CDR2 YFSETQ. This CDR3 is built from 14 residues. CDR3 sequence (DNA): TGCGCCAACAGCTTGGGGGGGACAAGCAATGAGCAGTTCTTC. Encoded protein: CANSLGGTSNEQFF. Variable domain in full (rest from reference TRBV5-1 and TRBJ2-1): KAGVTQTPRYLIKTRGQQVTLSCSPISGHRSVSWYQQTPGQGLQFLFEYFSETQRNKGNFPGRFSGRQFSNSRSEMNVSTLELGDSALYLCANSLGGTSNEQFFGPGTRLTVL.

This clone occurred once. Here the CDR3 DNA reads TGTGCCAGCAGCGTAGAGCCTAGCACGCAGACCCAGTACTTC. Translated: CASSVEPSTQTQYF. The chain links TRBV9 to TRBJ2-5; TRBD2 is a possible D gene (5 bases). Germline loops: CDR1 SGDLS, CDR2 YYNGEE. The CDR3 runs 14 residues. Trimming took off 0 bases at V and 6 bases at J, with 12 bases between the two ends. Looking up the rest from reference TRBV9 and TRBJ2-5 gives the full variable domain: DSGVTQTPKHLITATGQRVTLRCSPRSGDLSVYWYQQSLDQGLQFLIQYYNGEERAKGNILERFSAQQFPDLHSELNLSSLELGDSALYFCASSVEPSTQTQYFGPGTRLLVL.

The chain uses TRBV6-1 and TRBJ1-4; perhaps TRBD1 as D (5 bases). This CDR3 contains 15 residues. V shed 0 bases and J shed 8 bases, with 13 bases lying between them. Germline lookup yields CDR1 MNHNS and CDR2 SASEGT. CDR3: CASSEAMGRGEKLFF. CDR3 nucleotide sequence: TGTGCCAGCAGTGAAGCGATGGGAAGGGGCGAAAAACTGTTTTTT.

The chain uses TRBV12-5 and TRBJ2-1, with 7 bases identical to TRBD1. CDR3 length: 12 residues. V lost 4 bases and J lost 6; bases outside the gene matches: 0. The V gene's germline CDR1 is LGHNT and CDR2 FRNRAP. The CDR3 region has the DNA TGTGCTAGTGGTTCAGGGGGCAATGAGCAGTTCTTC. This codes for CASGSGGNEQFF.

V is TRBV18 and J is TRBJ2-2; tentatively, D is TRBD1 (5 bases). CDR3 length: 16 residues. Germline CDR1 is KGHSH and CDR2 is LQKENI. V was pared by 3 bases and J by 2 bases, with 13 bases between. CDR3 amino acids: CASSPQGSLNTGELFF. CDR3 bases: TGTGCCAGCTCACCGCAGGGCAGCCTCAACACCGGGGAGCTGTTTTTT.

This chain connects TRBV11-2 to TRBJ1-6; D not resolved. This CDR3 region has 12 residues. V was shortened by 5 bases and J by 11 bases, with 10 bases between the two germline ends. Germline V gene sequence: CDR1 SGHAT, CDR2 FQNNGV. This CDR3 reads CASSPVVPPLHF. DNA of the CDR3: TGTGCCAGCAGCCCGGTGGTACCACCCCTCCACTTT.

The rearrangement joins TRBV25-1 to TRBJ2-3, with TRBD1 as a possible D gene (6 bases). CDR3 length: 12 residues. The V and J ends lost 3 bases and 6 bases respectively, with 7 bases between them. Germline V gives CDR1 MGHDK, CDR2 SYGVNS. DNA of the CDR3: TGTGCCAGCAGTGAGAGGGGGGATACGCAGTATTTT. Translating it yields CASSERGDTQYF.

The chain combines TRBV5-4 with TRBJ2-7, with D uncertain. Looked up from germline, CDR1 is SGHNT and CDR2 is YYREEE (reference sequence). CDR3 length: 13 residues. Deletions cut 0 bases from V and 5 bases from J, with 9 bases between. This CDR3 is CASSLVTENEQYF. CDR3 coding DNA: TGTGCCAGCAGCTTGGTCACGGAGAACGAGCAGTACTTC.

The genes are TRBV28 and TRBJ1-2, with TRBD1 identical over 11 bases. This CDR3 has 16 amino acids. J lost 8 bases, V lost 5 bases, and 13 bases had no gene match. CDR1 and CDR2 (germline): MDHEN, SYDVKM. CDR3 protein: CASSLTLGQGAQGYTF. CDR3 DNA: TGTGCCAGCAGTCTTACCTTAGGACAGGGGGCGCAGGGCTACACCTTC.

The chain employs TRBV10-3 and TRBJ1-2, with no clear D. This CDR3 comprises 13 residues. V lost 4 bases and J 2 bases, leaving 8 bases between the germline ends. The germline V gene encodes CDR1 ENHRY and CDR2 SYGVKD. The CDR3 DNA sequence: TGTGCCATCAGTGCCCCTGTAAACTATGGCTACACCTTC. It specifies CAISAPVNYGYTF.